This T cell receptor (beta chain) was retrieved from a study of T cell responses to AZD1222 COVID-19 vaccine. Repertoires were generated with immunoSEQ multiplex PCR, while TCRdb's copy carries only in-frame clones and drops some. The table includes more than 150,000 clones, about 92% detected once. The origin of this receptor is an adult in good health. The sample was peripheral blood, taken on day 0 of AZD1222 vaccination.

The DNA for the CDR3 is TGTGCCAGCAGCTTAGGGCACAGCAATGAGCAGTTCTTC. It encodes CASSLGHSNEQFF. The J gene is TRBJ2-1, the V gene TRBV7-9, with D hard to call. This CDR3 region has 13 residues. The V and J ends lost 1 base and 6 bases respectively, with 7 bases between them. CDR1 is SEHNR and CDR2 is FQNEAQ in the germline V gene (reference sequence).